This T cell receptor beta chain was sequenced during a study of blood T cell repertoires in COVID-19. The CDR3 runs 13 residues. The germline V gene encodes CDR1 LNHDA and CDR2 SQIVND (reference sequence). V lost 5 bases to trimming and J lost 5 bases, with 12 bases between them. The assay was immunoSEQ multiplex PCR, and TCRdb's table has in-frame clones only and misses some. Here the sample spans some 150,000 clones, roughly 81% being singletons. V usage is TRBV19 and J usage is TRBJ1-1; perhaps TRBD1 as D (6 bases). The specimen was peripheral blood. The TCR comes from a human donor with acute or convalescent COVID-19. The donor label of this sample is uncertain. The CDR3 is CASSYLGQTEAFF. CDR3 DNA: TGTGCCAGTAGTTATTTGGGACAAACTGAAGCTTTCTTT.